The table lists the clone carrying this T cell receptor beta chain with many counts. TCRdb analysed the RT-PCR reads with MiXCR anew, one entry per CDR3 protein. The sample lists approximately 720,000 distinct CDR3 sequences; approximately 14% were seen once. This CDR3 has 14 amino acids. CDR1 is SGHAT, CDR2 FQNNGV, per germline. The V segment lost 5 bases and the J segment 2 bases; nucleotides outside the gene matches: 1. This clonotype was sampled from a female donor in good health, serving as a healthy control. The gene calls are TRBV11-2 and TRBJ1-4; the match to TRBD1 covers 8 bases. The specimen sequenced was memory CD4+ T cells from blood. The CDR3: CASSRDRTNEKLFF. The CDR3 DNA follows: TGTGCCAGCAGCCGGGACAGGACTAATGAAAAACTGTTTTTT.